This paragraph reports one T cell receptor (beta chain). Its antigen is still unknown. Trimming shortened V by 0 bases and J by 2 bases, and 10 bases separated the two germline ends. The CDR3 sequence is 15 residues long. Germline assignment: CDR1 SGHRS and CDR2 YFSETQ. This sample was taken from a study of cytomegalovirus exposure and HLA in healthy donors. The PCR was carried out with 60 Vbeta primers and 13 Jbeta primers. TCRdb's table, derived via immunoSEQ multiplex PCR, lists solely in-frame clones and lacks some. The sample has 250,000 to 350,000 clones; about 80% are singletons. Findings of the study overall: Among TCR sequences, most were rare, though some public TCRs appeared in many donors. Among the CMV-associated chains, three were confirmed in vitro as specific for CMV antigens. Investigators reported 150 to 200 TCR beta chains as tied to cytomegalovirus.

The rearrangement links TRBV5-1 to TRBJ2-3; D call uncertain. This TCR came from a girl aged 2-10 years in good health and CMV-seronegative. The sample consisted of PBMCs. CDR3 bases: TGCGCCAGCAGCTTGGTAAACCGAGTCACAGATACGCAGTATTTT. Translation gives CASSLVNRVTDTQYF.